What follows is one T cell receptor beta chain and its context. What it binds is not known. The TCR beta profiling, which covered VDJ combination and CDR3 sequence, was carried out using genomic DNA as the template. MiXCR was run by TCRdb on the reads, yielding one entry per CDR3 protein. The sample has about 40,000 distinct CDR3 sequences, 65% to 70% seen once; the top ten hold under 25%. CDR1 is LNHDA, CDR2 SQIVND, per germline (reference sequence). J lost 7 bases, V lost 0 bases, and 3 bases had no gene match. The CDR3 loop spans 14 amino acids. The source of the sample is a study of CD8+CD57+ T cells in acquired aplastic anemia. About the study: Sorted CD4+ and CD8+ cells gave a mean 3.2 ug DNA, range roughly 0.2 to 27.4 ug.

Points from the study as a whole: Patients and controls shared nearly 30 CD8+ CDR3 sequences, which appeared highly expressed in patients and within their immunodominant clones.

Sequencing used sorted CD4+, CD8+, or CD8+CD57+ T cells (not recorded which) from PBMCs. This TCR derives from a human donor in good health, serving as a control. The chain is built from TRBV19 and TRBJ2-7, with 10 bases that match TRBD1. CDR3 bases: TGTGCCAGTAGTATAGATGACAGGGGGCGAGAGCAGTACTTC. Protein: CASSIDDRGREQYF.